The clone carrying this T cell receptor beta chain was recorded only once. The sample belongs to a study of blood T cell repertoires in COVID-19. Original processing notes: Scientists estimated how many nucleated cells there were by amplifying reference gene primers. Generated by immunoSEQ multiplex PCR, the TCRdb table keeps only in-frame clones and is missing some. D and trimming come from the DNA, and the V and J calls and clone size come from that table. Among 35,000 to 50,000 clones listed, approximately 70% were seen once. The TCR originated in an elderly man with acute or convalescent COVID-19. The sample taken for sequencing was peripheral blood.

DNA for the CDR3: TGTGCCAGCAGCCTTAGCGGGCAGACTCATGGGGCCAACGTCCTGACTTTC. It encodes CASSLSGQTHGANVLTF. The chain has TRBV9 and TRBJ2-6; 7 bases align to TRBD2. The V gene's germline CDR1 is SGDLS and CDR2 YYNGEE. CDR3 length: 17 amino acids. Trimming removed 4 bases from V and 3 bases from J; junction bases left unmatched: 10.